These 22 T cell receptor beta chains share one sample of origin, sequenced in a study of draining lymph node invasion in breast cancer. Via MiXCR, TCRdb re-called the bulk RNA-seq reads, giving one row per CDR3 protein. This sample has around 3,500 distinct CDR3 sequences, with over 65% found just once. The CD4+ CD45RA- CD25- gate defined the sorted memory conventional CD4 T cells. What was sequenced was sorted memory CD4+ effector T cells from a lymph node. The receptor set was obtained from a female donor with luminal breast cancer.

The rearrangement links TRBV19 to TRBJ2-3; D not certain. This CDR3 is 13 amino acids long. V shed 4 bases and J shed 3 bases, with 8 bases lying between them. CDR1 and CDR2 from the germline V gene are LNHDA and SQIVND (reference sequence). CDR3 sequence (DNA): TGTGCCAGTAGTAAGGGCAGGACAGATACGCAGTATTTT. Translated, it gives CASSKGRTDTQYF.

The chain links TRBV20-1 to TRBJ2-1; TRBD2 matches 9 bases. CDR1 DFQATT and CDR2 SNEGSKA come from the germline V gene (reference sequence). The CDR3 is made up of 17 amino acids. Losses at the gene ends were 3 bases for V and 0 bases for J; bases not matched to a gene: 9. The chain's CDR3 is CSASGLAGSRSYNEQFF. Written as DNA, the CDR3 is TGCAGTGCTAGCGGGCTAGCGGGGTCCCGCTCCTACAATGAGCAGTTCTTC.

The chain is built from TRBV2 and TRBJ1-2; D is perhaps TRBD1 (5 bases). CDR1 and CDR2 (germline): SNHLY, FYNNEI. V lost 0 bases, J lost 7 bases, and 12 bases lay in between. This CDR3 spans 14 amino acids. CDR3 loop: CASSEAVRAAGYTF. CDR3 in DNA: TGTGCCAGCAGTGAAGCCGTCAGGGCGGCTGGCTACACCTTC.

CDR3: CASSIGQGAKAAFF. The DNA of the CDR3 is TGTGCCAGTAGTATTGGTCAGGGGGCGAAGGCAGCTTTCTTT. The genes are TRBV19 and TRBJ1-1, with 8 bases aligning to TRBD1. Looked up from germline, CDR1 is LNHDA and CDR2 is SQIVND (reference sequence). The CDR3 spans 14 residues. The J segment lost 10 bases and the V segment lost 3 bases, leaving 10 bases of the junction unmatched.

The CDR3 reads CASTSPTVGQFF. The CDR3 bases are TGTGCCAGCACCTCCCCGACAGTGGGGCAGTTCTTC. This chain uses TRBV7-2 with TRBJ2-1; possibly TRBD1 for D (5 bases). The CDR3 totals 12 residues. Per the germline V gene, CDR1 is SGHTA and CDR2 is FQGNSA. The germline V and J ends were trimmed by 7 bases and 12 bases, with 16 bases remaining between them.

This clonotype showed up just a few times. The chain combines TRBV6-5 with TRBJ1-2, with TRBD1 matching over 8 bases. With V trimmed by 4 bases and J by 6 bases, 1 base remained unmatched. Germline values: CDR1 MNHEY, CDR2 SVGAGI. The CDR3 is made up of 12 amino acids. This CDR3 is CASSLQGDGYTF. In nucleotides, the CDR3 is TGTGCCAGCAGTTTACAGGGGGATGGCTACACCTTC.

This chain joins TRBV12-3 or TRBV12-4 and TRBJ2-7; 7 bases map to TRBD1. Trimming took 4 bases from V and 9 from J; bases not matched to a gene: 9. The CDR3 runs 13 residues. CDR3 sequence reads: CASSWGQGERQYF. The CDR3 nucleotides read TGTGCCAGCAGTTGGGGGCAGGGGGAAAGGCAGTACTTC.

This chain uses TRBV19 with TRBJ2-2, with 7 bases matching TRBD1. Trimming cost V 1 base and J 1 base; bases outside gene matches: 0. The CDR3 is 15 residues long. Germline lookup yields CDR1 LNHDA and CDR2 SQIVND (reference sequence). The CDR3, as DNA: TGTGCCAGTAGTATAGGACAGGGGAACACCGGGGAGCTGTTTTTT. Its protein is CASSIGQGNTGELFF.

The V gene is TRBV4-1, the J gene TRBJ1-6; unclear D gene. CDR1 is MGHRA, CDR2 YSYEKL, per germline. Trimming pared 4 bases from V and 10 bases from J, leaving 17 bases between. The CDR3 consists of 15 residues. The DNA of the CDR3 is TGCGCCAGCAGCCCGCGAAATAGGGCGAACTCACCCCTCCACTTT. Protein sequence: CASSPRNRANSPLHF.

The chain couples TRBV10-3 to TRBJ2-3; TRBD2 aligns across 13 bases. CDR1 and CDR2 from the germline V gene are ENHRY and SYGVKD. The CDR3 spans 13 residues. The junction had 3 bases not matched to a gene; V was cut back by 10 bases and J by 5 bases. The CDR3 nucleotides are TGTGCCACAGGACTAGCGGGGGAAGATACGCAGTATTTT. The encoded protein is CATGLAGEDTQYF.

This clonotype was recorded once. The chain is built from TRBV19 and TRBJ1-1; D gene ambiguous. The CDR3 totals 16 residues. V was cut by 7 bases and J by 1 base, with 19 bases left in between. Germline CDR1 reads LNHDA; CDR2 reads SQIVND (reference sequence). CDR3 nucleotide sequence: TGTGCCAGTAACCCCGGGCGCGGGCGACCGAACACTGAAGCTTTCTTT. Translation: CASNPGRGRPNTEAFF.

Here the CDR3 DNA reads TGCGCCAGCAGCCAAGCGCCAACCCCGAGGGGAAACACCATATATTTT. Its protein is CASSQAPTPRGNTIYF. The rearrangement joins TRBV4-3 to TRBJ1-3; no clear D. Germline CDR1 is LGHNA and CDR2 is YSLEER. The CDR3 is 16 residues long. V lost 1 base and J lost 4, with 14 bases in between.

The chain links TRBV6-1 to TRBJ2-7; 10 positions match TRBD1. V lost 8 bases and J lost 3; bases outside the gene matches: 7. The CDR3 spans 14 residues. Germline lookup yields CDR1 MNHNS and CDR2 SASEGT. Here the CDR3 reads CASLRGQGRYEQYF. The CDR3 nucleotides are TGTGCCAGCCTCCGGGGACAGGGGCGCTACGAGCAGTACTTC.

V gene TRBV9 combines with J gene TRBJ2-7, with 7 bases fitting TRBD1. Per germline, CDR1 SGDLS and CDR2 YYNGEE. The V gene end was trimmed by 0 bases and the J gene end by 6 bases; junction bases not matched to a gene: 9. CDR3 size: 15 residues. CDR3 bases: TGTGCCAGCAGCGTAGAATGGACAGGTGGTTCCGAGCAGTACTTC. This translates into CASSVEWTGGSEQYF.

In DNA form, the CDR3 reads TGCAGTGCTCAACCCGGAGGGACTAGCCGTAATGAGCAGTTCTTC. Translating gives CSAQPGGTSRNEQFF. This chain connects TRBV20-1 to TRBJ2-1; 9 bases match TRBD2. Germline values: CDR1 DFQATT, CDR2 SNEGSKA (reference sequence). The CDR3 is 15 residues long. The ends lost 5 bases at V and 7 bases at J; junction bases unmatched: 12.

V usage is TRBV6-5 and J usage is TRBJ1-1; D gene uncertain. The CDR3 covers 16 residues. Germline V gives CDR1 MNHEY, CDR2 SVGAGI. V was clipped by 6 bases and J by 1 base, with 18 bases between them. CDR3 nucleotides: TGTGCCAGCAGGCCGTCCGGGCCCCGGGGGAACACTGAAGCTTTCTTT. Residues: CASRPSGPRGNTEAFF.

This clonotype was counted between two and nine times. The CDR3 here is CASSQARAGGEETQYF. The CDR3 DNA is TGTGCCAGCAGCCAAGCTCGAGCGGGGGGGGAAGAGACCCAGTACTTC. V usage is TRBV4-2 and J usage is TRBJ2-5; 10 bases map to TRBD2. The germline V gene has CDR1 LGHNA and CDR2 YNFKEQ. This CDR3 contains 16 residues. V shed 1 base and J 3 bases; nucleotides not matched to a gene: 5.

A remark on this clonotype: A read error may account for a junction end that differs from germline. This chain joins TRBV11-2 and TRBJ2-1; 10 nucleotides agree with TRBD1. The CDR3 runs to 16 residues. CDR1 SGHAT and CDR2 FQNNGV come from the germline V gene. DNA of the CDR3: TGTGCCAGCAGCTGGGGAGTTGTGACAGGGGGCAATGAGCAGTTCTTT. This sequence encodes CASSWGVVTGGNEQFF.

The gene calls are TRBV20-1 and TRBJ1-2; TRBD1 agrees at 9 bases. CDR3 length equals 14 residues. Germline V gene data show CDR1 as DFQATT and CDR2 as SNEGSKA (reference sequence). After removal of 5 bases from V and 0 bases from J, the junction contained 4 bases not matched to a gene. CDR3 residues: CSALGTGTNYGYTF. Here the CDR3 DNA reads TGCAGTGCTCTGGGGACAGGGACTAACTATGGCTACACCTTC.

Note on this clonotype: The missing conserved phenylalanine or tryptophan at the end of this CDR3 makes a read error likely. This chain uses TRBV5-1 with TRBJ2-5; 8 nucleotides match TRBD2. CDR3 length: 15 residues. Germline CDR1 is SGHRS and CDR2 is YFSETQ. V shed 6 bases, J shed 3 bases, and the junction held 10 bases outside the gene matches. The CDR3 sequence: CASTFSGAREETQYV. The CDR3 DNA is TGCGCCAGCACCTTTAGCGGGGCCCGGGAAGAGACCCAGTACGTC.

V gene TRBV27 combines with J gene TRBJ2-2; 8 bases align to TRBD1. The CDR3 has 16 residues. Looked up from germline, CDR1 is MNHEY and CDR2 is SMNVEV (reference sequence). The J segment lost 2 bases and the V segment lost 4 bases, leaving 6 bases of the junction unmatched. The CDR3 reads CASSSSGQVNTGELFF. In nucleotides, the CDR3 is TGTGCCAGCAGTTCATCGGGACAGGTTAACACCGGGGAGCTGTTTTTT.

In its sample, this clonotype was seen a few times. The V gene is TRBV5-6, the J gene TRBJ2-2; D remains unclear. The germline V gene encodes CDR1 SGHDT and CDR2 YYEEEE. The V end was cut by 1 base, the J end by 5 bases, with 6 bases between. CDR3 size: 13 residues. The CDR3 region has the DNA TGTGCCAGCAGCTTGTATAGGACCGGGGAGCTGTTTTTT. Translation gives CASSLYRTGELFF. The full variable domain, rest sourced from reference TRBV5-6 and TRBJ2-2, is DAGVTQSPTHLIKTRGQQVTLRCSPKSGHDTVSWYQQALGQGPQFIFQYYEEEERQRGNFPDRFSGHQFPNYSSELNVNALLLGDSALYLCASSLYRTGELFFGEGSRLTVL.